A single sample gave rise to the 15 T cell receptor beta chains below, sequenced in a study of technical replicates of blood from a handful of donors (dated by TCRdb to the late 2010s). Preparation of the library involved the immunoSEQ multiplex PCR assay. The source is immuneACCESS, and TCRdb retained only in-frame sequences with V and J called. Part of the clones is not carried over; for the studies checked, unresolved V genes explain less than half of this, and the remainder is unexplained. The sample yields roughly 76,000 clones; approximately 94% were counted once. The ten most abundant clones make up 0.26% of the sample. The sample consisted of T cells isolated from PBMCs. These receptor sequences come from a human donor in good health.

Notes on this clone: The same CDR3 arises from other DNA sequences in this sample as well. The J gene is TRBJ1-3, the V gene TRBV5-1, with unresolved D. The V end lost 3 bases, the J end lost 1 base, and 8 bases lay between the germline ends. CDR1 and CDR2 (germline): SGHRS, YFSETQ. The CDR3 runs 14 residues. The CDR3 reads CASSSTGSGNTIYF. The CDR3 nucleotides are TGCGCCAGCAGCTCCACGGGTTCTGGAAACACCATATATTTT.

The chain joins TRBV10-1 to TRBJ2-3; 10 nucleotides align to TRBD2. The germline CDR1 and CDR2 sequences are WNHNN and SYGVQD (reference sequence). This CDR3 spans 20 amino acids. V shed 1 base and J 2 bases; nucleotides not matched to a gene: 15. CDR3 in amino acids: CASSEFSETSGLNHTDTQYF. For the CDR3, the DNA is TGCGCCAGCAGTGAGTTCTCGGAGACTAGCGGGTTAAATCACACAGATACGCAGTATTTT.

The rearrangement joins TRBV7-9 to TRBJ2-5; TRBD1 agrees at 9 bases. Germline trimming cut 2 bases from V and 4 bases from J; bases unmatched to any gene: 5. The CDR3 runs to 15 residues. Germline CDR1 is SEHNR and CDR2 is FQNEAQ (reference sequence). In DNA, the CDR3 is TGTGCCAGCAGCTTACCACGGACAGGGGCAGAGACCCAGTACTTC. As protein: CASSLPRTGAETQYF. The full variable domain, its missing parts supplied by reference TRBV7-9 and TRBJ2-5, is DTGVSQNPRHKITKRGQNVTFRCDPISEHNRLYWYRQTLGQGPEFLTYFQNEAQLEKSRLLSDRFSAERPKGSFSTLEIQRTEQGDSAMYLCASSLPRTGAETQYFGPGTRLLVL.

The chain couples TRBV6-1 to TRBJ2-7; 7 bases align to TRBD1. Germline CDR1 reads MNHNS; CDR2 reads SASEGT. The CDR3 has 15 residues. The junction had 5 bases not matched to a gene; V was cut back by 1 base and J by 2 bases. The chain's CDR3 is CASSEGTGQPYEQYF. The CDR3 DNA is TGTGCCAGCAGTGAAGGGACGGGACAGCCCTACGAGCAGTACTTC.

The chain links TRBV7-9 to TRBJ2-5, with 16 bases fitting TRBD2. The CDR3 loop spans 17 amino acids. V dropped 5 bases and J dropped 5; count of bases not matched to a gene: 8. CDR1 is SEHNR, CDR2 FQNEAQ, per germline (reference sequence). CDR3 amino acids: CASSAGTSGGARETQYF. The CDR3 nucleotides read TGTGCCAGCAGCGCCGGGACTAGCGGGGGGGCGCGGGAGACCCAGTACTTC.

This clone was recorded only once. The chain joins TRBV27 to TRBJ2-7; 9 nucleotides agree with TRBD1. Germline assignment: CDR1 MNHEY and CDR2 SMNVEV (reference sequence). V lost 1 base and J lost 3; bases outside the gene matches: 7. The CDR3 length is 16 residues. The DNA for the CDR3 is TGTGCCAGCAGTTTATTAAAGGGACAGGGACACTACGAGCAGTACTTC. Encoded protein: CASSLLKGQGHYEQYF.

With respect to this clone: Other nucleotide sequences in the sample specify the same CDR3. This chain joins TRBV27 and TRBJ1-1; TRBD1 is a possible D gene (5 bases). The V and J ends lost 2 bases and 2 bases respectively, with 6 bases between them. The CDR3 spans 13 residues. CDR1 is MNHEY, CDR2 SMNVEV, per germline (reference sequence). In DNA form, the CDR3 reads TGTGCCAGCAGTTTACAGGGTAACACTGAAGCTTTCTTT. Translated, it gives CASSLQGNTEAFF.

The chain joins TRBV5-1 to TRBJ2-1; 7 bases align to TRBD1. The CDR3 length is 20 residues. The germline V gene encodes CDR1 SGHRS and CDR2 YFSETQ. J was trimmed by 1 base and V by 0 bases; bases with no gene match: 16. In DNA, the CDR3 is TGCGCCAGCAGCTTGGCCGGACAGGTCCCTTCCCACGAGTCCTACAATGAGCAGTTCTTC. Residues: CASSLAGQVPSHESYNEQFF.

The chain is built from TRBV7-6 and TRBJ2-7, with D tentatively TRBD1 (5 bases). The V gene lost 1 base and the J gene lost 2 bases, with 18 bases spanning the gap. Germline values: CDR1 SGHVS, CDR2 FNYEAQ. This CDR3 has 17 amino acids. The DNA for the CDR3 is TGTGCCAGCAGCTTAGGACAAACAGGACACCTCGCCTACGAGCAGTACTTC. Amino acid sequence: CASSLGQTGHLAYEQYF.

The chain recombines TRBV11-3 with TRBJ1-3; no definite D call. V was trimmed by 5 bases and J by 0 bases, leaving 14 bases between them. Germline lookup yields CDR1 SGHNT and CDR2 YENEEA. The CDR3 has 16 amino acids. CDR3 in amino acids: CASSRRTVSSGNTIYF. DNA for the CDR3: TGTGCCAGCAGCCGCCGGACTGTTAGCTCTGGAAACACCATATATTTT.

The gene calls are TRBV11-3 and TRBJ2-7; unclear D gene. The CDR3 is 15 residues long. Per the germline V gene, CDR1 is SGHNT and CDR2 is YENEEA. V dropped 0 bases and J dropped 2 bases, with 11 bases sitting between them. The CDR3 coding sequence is TGTGCCAGCAGCTTAGATCAGGCAGGTACCTACGAGCAGTACTTC. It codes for CASSLDQAGTYEQYF.

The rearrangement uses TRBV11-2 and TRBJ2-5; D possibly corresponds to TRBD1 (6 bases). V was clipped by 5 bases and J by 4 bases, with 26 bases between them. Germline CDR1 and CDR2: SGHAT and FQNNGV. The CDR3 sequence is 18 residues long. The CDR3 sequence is CASSRRPGQQVTGETQYF. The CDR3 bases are TGTGCCAGCAGCCGAAGACCTGGACAGCAGGTCACAGGAGAGACCCAGTACTTC. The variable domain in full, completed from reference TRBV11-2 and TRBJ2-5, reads EAGVAQSPRYKIIEKRQSVAFWCNPISGHATLYWYQQILGQGPKLLIQFQNNGVVDDSQLPKDRFSAERLKGVDSTLKIQPAKLEDSAVYLCASSRRPGQQVTGETQYFGPGTRLLVL.

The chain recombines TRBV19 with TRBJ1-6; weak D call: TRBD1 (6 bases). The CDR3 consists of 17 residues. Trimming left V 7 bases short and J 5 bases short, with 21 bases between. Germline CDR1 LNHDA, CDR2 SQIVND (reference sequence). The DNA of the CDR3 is TGTGCCAGTAAGAGTCTTAAAAGGTACAGGGATAATTCACCCCTCCACTTT. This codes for CASKSLKRYRDNSPLHF.

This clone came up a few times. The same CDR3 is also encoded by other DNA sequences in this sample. In nucleotides, the CDR3 is TGTGCCAGTAGTATCCAGGGAAACACTGAAGCTTTCTTT. Protein product: CASSIQGNTEAFF. The chain couples TRBV19 to TRBJ1-1, with a possible D match to TRBD1 (5 bases). CDR1 is LNHDA and CDR2 is SQIVND in the germline V gene (reference sequence). Trimming cost V 3 bases and J 2 bases, with 7 bases left between them. The CDR3 length is 13 residues. The full variable domain, completed using reference TRBV19 and TRBJ1-1, is DGGITQSPKYLFRKEGQNVTLSCEQNLNHDAMYWYRQDPGQGLRLIYYSQIVNDFQKGDIAEGYSVSREKKESFPLTVTSAQKNPTAFYLCASSIQGNTEAFFGQGTRLTVV.

The chain's CDR3 is CSVVEGGPNTGELFF. DNA for the CDR3: TGCAGCGTTGTTGAGGGCGGACCTAACACCGGGGAGCTGTTTTTT. The chain links TRBV29-1 to TRBJ2-2; a weak D match, TRBD2 (5 bases). Per the germline V gene, CDR1 is SQVTM and CDR2 is ANQGSEA. The CDR3 length is 15 residues. Deletions cut 4 bases from V and 2 bases from J, with 14 bases between.